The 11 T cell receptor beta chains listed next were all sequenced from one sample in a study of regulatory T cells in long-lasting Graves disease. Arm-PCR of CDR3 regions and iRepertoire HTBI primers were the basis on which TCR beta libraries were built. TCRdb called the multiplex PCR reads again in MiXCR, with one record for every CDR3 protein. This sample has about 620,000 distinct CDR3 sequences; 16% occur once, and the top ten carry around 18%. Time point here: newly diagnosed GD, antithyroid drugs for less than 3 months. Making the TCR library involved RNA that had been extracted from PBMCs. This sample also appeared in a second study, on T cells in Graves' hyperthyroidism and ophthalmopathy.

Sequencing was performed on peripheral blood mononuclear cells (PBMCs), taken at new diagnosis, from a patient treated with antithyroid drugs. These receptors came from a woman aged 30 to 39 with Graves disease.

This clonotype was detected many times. The CDR3 region is CASRTGTGKGKLFF. CDR3 nucleotides: TGTGCCAGCAGGACCGGGACAGGGAAGGGAAAACTGTTTTTT. This chain links TRBV12-3 or TRBV12-4 with TRBJ1-4; 9 bases agree with TRBD1. Trimming removed 6 bases from V and 10 bases from J; junction bases left unmatched: 9. The CDR3 has 14 amino acids.

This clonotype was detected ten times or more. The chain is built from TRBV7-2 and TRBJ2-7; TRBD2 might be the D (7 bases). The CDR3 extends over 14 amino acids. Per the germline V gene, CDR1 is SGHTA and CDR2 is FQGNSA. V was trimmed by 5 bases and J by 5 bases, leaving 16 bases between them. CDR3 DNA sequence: TGTGCCAGCAGCGAAAAGGGGGGGGCCAACGAGCAGTACTTC. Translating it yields CASSEKGGANEQYF.

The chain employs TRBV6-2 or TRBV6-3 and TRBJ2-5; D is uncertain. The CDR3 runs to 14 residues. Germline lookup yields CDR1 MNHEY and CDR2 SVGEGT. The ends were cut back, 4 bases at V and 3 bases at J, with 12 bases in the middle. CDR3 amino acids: CASSSLVKEETQYF. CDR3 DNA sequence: TGTGCCAGCAGTTCGTTGGTAAAAGAAGAGACCCAGTACTTC.

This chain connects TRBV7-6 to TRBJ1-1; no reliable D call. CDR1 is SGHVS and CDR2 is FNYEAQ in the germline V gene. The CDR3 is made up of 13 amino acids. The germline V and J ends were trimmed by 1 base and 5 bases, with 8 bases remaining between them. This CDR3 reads CASSLEGVTEAFF. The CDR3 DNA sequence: TGTGCCAGCAGCTTAGAGGGTGTGACTGAAGCTTTCTTT.

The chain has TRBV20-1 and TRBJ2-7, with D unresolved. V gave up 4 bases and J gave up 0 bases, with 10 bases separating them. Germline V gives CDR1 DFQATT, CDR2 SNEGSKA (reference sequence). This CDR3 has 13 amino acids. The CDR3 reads CSAKLGSSYEQYF. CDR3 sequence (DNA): TGCAGTGCTAAGCTCGGATCCTCCTACGAGCAGTACTTC.

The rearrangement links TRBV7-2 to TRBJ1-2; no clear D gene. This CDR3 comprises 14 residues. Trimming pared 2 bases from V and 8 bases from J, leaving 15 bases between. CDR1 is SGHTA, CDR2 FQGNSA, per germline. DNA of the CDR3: TGTGCCAGCAGCTTAAGGATTTTCCCTCCAGGCTACACCTTC. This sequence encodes CASSLRIFPPGYTF.

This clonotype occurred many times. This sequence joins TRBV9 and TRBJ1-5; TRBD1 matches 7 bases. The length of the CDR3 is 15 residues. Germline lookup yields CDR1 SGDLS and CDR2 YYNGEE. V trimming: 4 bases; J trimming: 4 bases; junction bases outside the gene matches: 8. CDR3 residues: CASSRGQGVNQPQHF. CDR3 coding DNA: TGTGCCAGCAGCAGGGGGCAGGGGGTGAATCAGCCCCAGCATTTT.

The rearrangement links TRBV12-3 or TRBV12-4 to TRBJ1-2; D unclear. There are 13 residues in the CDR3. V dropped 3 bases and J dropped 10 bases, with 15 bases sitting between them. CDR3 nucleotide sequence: TGTGCCAGCAGTTTTGGACCGAGGAATGACTACACCTTC. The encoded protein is CASSFGPRNDYTF.

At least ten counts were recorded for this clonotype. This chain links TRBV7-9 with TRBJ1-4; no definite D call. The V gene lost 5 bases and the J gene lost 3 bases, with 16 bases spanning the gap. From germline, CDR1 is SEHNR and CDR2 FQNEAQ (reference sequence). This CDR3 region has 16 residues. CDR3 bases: TGTGCCAGCAGCCGTGGATGGTTGGGAGCTAATGAAAAACTGTTTTTT. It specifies CASSRGWLGANEKLFF.

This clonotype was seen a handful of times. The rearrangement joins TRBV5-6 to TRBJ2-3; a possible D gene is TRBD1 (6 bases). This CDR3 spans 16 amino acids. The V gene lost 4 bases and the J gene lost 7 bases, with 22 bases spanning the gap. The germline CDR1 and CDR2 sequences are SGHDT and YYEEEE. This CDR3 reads CASSRTYRVSDNTQYF. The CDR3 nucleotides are TGTGCCAGCAGCCGAACCTACAGGGTATCTGACAATACGCAGTATTTT. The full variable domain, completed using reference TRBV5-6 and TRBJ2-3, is DAGVTQSPTHLIKTRGQQVTLRCSPKSGHDTVSWYQQALGQGPQFIFQYYEEEERQRGNFPDRFSGHQFPNYSSELNVNALLLGDSALYLCASSRTYRVSDNTQYFGPGTRLTVL.

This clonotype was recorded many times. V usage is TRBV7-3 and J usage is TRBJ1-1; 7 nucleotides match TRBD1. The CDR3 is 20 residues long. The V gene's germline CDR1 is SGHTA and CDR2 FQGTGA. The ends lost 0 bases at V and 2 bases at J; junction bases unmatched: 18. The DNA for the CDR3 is TGTGCCAGCAGCTTAACCCGAGAACGTCCATCCGGGACAGTAAACACTGAAGCTTTCTTT. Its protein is CASSLTRERPSGTVNTEAFF.